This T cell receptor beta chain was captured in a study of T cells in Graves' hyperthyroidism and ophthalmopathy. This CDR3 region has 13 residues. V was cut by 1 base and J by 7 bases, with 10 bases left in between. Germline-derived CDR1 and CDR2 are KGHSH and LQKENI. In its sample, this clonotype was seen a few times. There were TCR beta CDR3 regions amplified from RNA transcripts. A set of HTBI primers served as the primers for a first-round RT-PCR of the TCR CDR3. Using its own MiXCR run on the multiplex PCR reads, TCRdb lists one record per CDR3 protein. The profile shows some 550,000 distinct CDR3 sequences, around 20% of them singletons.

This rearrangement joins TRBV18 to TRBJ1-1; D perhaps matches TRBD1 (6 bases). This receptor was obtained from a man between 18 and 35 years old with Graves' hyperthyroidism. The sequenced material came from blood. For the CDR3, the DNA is TGTGCCAGCTCACCACTATCGGACAGTGAAGCTTTCTTT. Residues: CASSPLSDSEAFF.